This TCR beta chain was sequenced during a study of blood T cell repertoires in COVID-19. Study summary: Donors in the United States, Italy and Spain gave samples during acute or convalescent COVID-19. The cDNA or gDNA used as material had been derived from T cells, B-cell-depleted T cells, or PBMCs.

Germline V gene lookup returns CDR1 SGHRS and CDR2 YFSETQ. CDR3 length: 14 residues. The V end lost 7 bases, the J end lost 2 bases, and 15 bases lay between the germline ends. Original processing notes: It was from reference gene primer amplification that nucleated cell counts were estimated. The assay was immunoSEQ multiplex PCR, and TCRdb's table has in-frame clones only and misses some. V, J and clone size reflect that table, while D and trimming were determined from the DNA. The repertoire holds approximately 150,000 clones, with roughly 90% as singletons. This clone was counted between two and nine times.

Sequenced: peripheral blood. This chain joins TRBV5-1 and TRBJ1-1; D may be TRBD1 (6 bases). This sequence was found in a woman aged 60-75 years with active or convalescent COVID-19. The DNA for the CDR3 is TGCGCCAGCGGCCAGGGGACGGCAAACACTGAAGCTTTCTTT. Translating it yields CASGQGTANTEAFF.